Shown below are 17 T cell receptor beta chains from a single sample sequenced in a study of T-cell reconstitution after alpha-beta-depleted transplantation in children. Unique molecular identifiers were used to barcode this TCRbeta library. MiXCR, applied by TCRdb to the PCR reads, yields one record per CDR3 protein. The sample carries approximately 300,000 distinct CDR3 sequences, 11% recorded once. This specimen consisted of peripheral blood, obtained 180 days after TCRalphabeta/CD19-depleted stem cell transplant. The receptors here all came from a male patient between 2 and 10 years old who had a stem cell transplant for chronic granulomatous disease, so the T cells may come from the graft donor.

This clonotype was picked up many times. This chain uses TRBV15 with TRBJ2-3, with 11 bases that match TRBD2. Germline assignment: CDR1 LNHNV and CDR2 YYDKDF (reference sequence). The CDR3 is 16 residues long. V dropped 8 bases and J dropped 0; count of bases not matched to a gene: 7. The CDR3 protein is CATGMTSGMSTDTQYF. The CDR3 DNA follows: TGTGCCACCGGTATGACTAGCGGGATGAGCACAGATACGCAGTATTTT.

This clonotype was seen ten or more times. The CDR3 reads CASSVQGRISEKLFF. The CDR3 coding sequence is TGTGCCAGCAGCGTACAGGGGCGGATAAGTGAAAAACTGTTTTTT. V usage is TRBV7-2 and J usage is TRBJ1-4; 7 bases line up with TRBD1. Per the germline V gene, CDR1 is SGHTA and CDR2 is FQGNSA. V lost 5 bases and J lost 7; bases outside the gene matches: 10. The CDR3 contains 15 residues.

The chain uses TRBV6-6 and TRBJ2-7, with D tentatively TRBD1 (5 bases). CDR3 size: 12 residues. Deletions cut 5 bases from V and 7 bases from J, with 12 bases between. CDR1 is MNHNY, CDR2 SVGAGI, per germline (reference sequence). CDR3 nucleotides: TGTGCCAGCAGTCAGGGAATGGGAGAGCAGTACTTC. This gives the protein CASSQGMGEQYF.

There are many counts of this clonotype. CDR3 loop: CASSSSGRVSYEQYF. CDR3 nucleotides: TGTGCCAGCAGTTCGTCCGGACGGGTGTCCTACGAGCAGTACTTC. This rearrangement joins TRBV12-3 or TRBV12-4 to TRBJ2-7; D is uncertain. This CDR3 is 15 amino acids long. The V end was cut by 4 bases, the J end by 1 base, with 14 bases between.

The sample holds many counts of this clonotype. The chain couples TRBV19 to TRBJ1-2; D is uncertain. The CDR3 totals 14 residues. The germline V gene has CDR1 LNHDA and CDR2 SQIVND (reference sequence). The ends were cut back, 2 bases at V and 4 bases at J, with 11 bases in the middle. The CDR3 reads CASSIWSASYGYTF. The DNA for the CDR3 is TGTGCCAGTAGTATATGGAGTGCGAGCTATGGCTACACCTTC.

This clonotype was detected ten times or more. The V gene is TRBV12-3 or TRBV12-4, the J gene TRBJ2-1; D gene ambiguous. The CDR3 extends over 14 amino acids. The V gene lost 6 bases and the J gene lost 2 bases, with 11 bases spanning the gap. The CDR3 sequence: CASRRPGPYNEQFF. CDR3 bases: TGTGCCAGCAGACGCCCTGGACCCTACAATGAGCAGTTCTTC.

There are many counts of this clonotype. The chain uses TRBV27 and TRBJ2-7, with TRBD2 identical over 12 bases. CDR3 length: 16 residues. Germline lookup yields CDR1 MNHEY and CDR2 SMNVEV (reference sequence). V gave up 4 bases and J gave up 3 bases; unmatched junction bases: 7. The CDR3, as DNA: TGTGCCAGCAGTTCCGCCGGGACTAGCGGGCACTACGAGCAGTACTTC. This codes for CASSSAGTSGHYEQYF.

The chain carries TRBV5-6 and TRBJ2-7; 10 bases align to TRBD2. Germline-derived CDR1 and CDR2 are SGHDT and YYEEEE. The CDR3 contains 15 residues. The V and J ends lost 8 bases and 2 bases, in that order; junction bases with no gene match: 10. CDR3 nucleotide sequence: TGTGCCAGGGGCGCGGGGCTAGCGGGAGCCTACGAGCAGTACTTC. Protein product: CARGAGLAGAYEQYF.

This clonotype was counted only a few times. The chain links TRBV18 to TRBJ2-2; TRBD2 aligns across 7 bases. This CDR3 has 15 amino acids. J gave up 4 bases and V 4 bases, and 6 bases lay outside the gene matches. Germline assignment: CDR1 KGHSH and CDR2 LQKENI. The CDR3 nucleotides read TGTGCCAGCTCACGTCGGGAGCGGGGCACCGGGGAGCTGTTTTTT. Amino acid sequence: CASSRRERGTGELFF.

The V and J genes are TRBV30 and TRBJ2-7, with TRBD1 matching 7 bases. The CDR3 length is 18 residues. CDR1 and CDR2 from the germline V gene are GTSNPN and SVGIG (reference sequence). V lost 1 base and J lost 2; bases outside the gene matches: 17. The CDR3, as DNA: TGTGCCTGGAGTGCACACTCGGGACGGGACAGTTATCCCTACGAGCAGTACTTC. Its protein is CAWSAHSGRDSYPYEQYF.

This clonotype was counted at least ten times. J is TRBJ2-2 and V is TRBV20-1; D is undetermined. Trimming stripped 2 bases from V and 8 bases from J, with 12 bases between. Looked up from germline, CDR1 is DFQATT and CDR2 is SNEGSKA (reference sequence). CDR3 length: 13 amino acids. This CDR3 reads CSARFAGVGELFF. The CDR3 DNA reads as TGCAGTGCTAGATTTGCCGGAGTGGGGGAGCTGTTTTTT.

By share, this clonotype ranks as medium-sized. The chain couples TRBV28 to TRBJ2-5; 10 bases agree with TRBD1. CDR1 and CDR2 (germline): MDHEN, SYDVKM. With V trimmed by 5 bases and J by 4 bases, 7 bases remained unmatched. This CDR3 has 15 residues. CDR3 in DNA: TGTGCCAGCAGTCTCCCGGGACAGGGGACAGAGACCCAGTACTTC. Translation gives CASSLPGQGTETQYF. Full variable domain (outside the CDR3, taken from reference TRBV28 and TRBJ2-5): DVKVTQSSRYLVKRTGEKVFLECVQDMDHENMFWYRQDPGLGLRLIYFSYDVKMKEKGDIPEGYSVSREKKERFSLILESASTNQTSMYLCASSLPGQGTETQYFGPGTRLLVL.

This clonotype turned up a few times. The rearrangement links TRBV29-1 to TRBJ2-7, with 10 bases aligning to TRBD2. This CDR3 comprises 17 residues. Germline values: CDR1 SQVTM, CDR2 ANQGSEA. J was trimmed by 3 bases and V by 7 bases; bases with no gene match: 18. This CDR3 reads CSAARDTLLAGDYEQYF. The CDR3 region has the DNA TGCAGCGCGGCCCGGGACACTCTGCTAGCGGGAGACTACGAGCAGTACTTC.

With regard to this clonotype: A much larger clone lies a single base off, so this may be a read error. The chain joins TRBV5-6 to TRBJ2-7; possibly TRBD1 or TRBD2 for D (6 bases each). The germline gives CDR1 SGHDT, CDR2 YYEEEE. The CDR3 runs to 16 residues. The CDR3 here is CASSQPGGESSYEPYF. The CDR3 DNA follows: TGTGCCAGCAGCCAGCCCGGGGGCGAAAGCTCCTACGAGCCGTACTTC. Together with reference TRBV5-6 and TRBJ2-7, the CDR3 gives the full variable domain: DAGVTQSPTHLIKTRGQQVTLRCSPKSGHDTVSWYQQALGQGPQFIFQYYEEEERQRGNFPDRFSGHQFPNYSSELNVNALLLGDSALYLCASSQPGGESSYEPYFGPGTRLTVT.

This clonotype was seen ten or more times. The rearrangement links TRBV6-1 to TRBJ2-2; 14 positions agree with TRBD2. The CDR3 has 21 amino acids. J was trimmed by 4 bases and V by 2 bases; bases with no gene match: 15. CDR1 and CDR2 (germline): MNHNS, SASEGT. CDR3 loop: CASSESVRGGLAGVFTGELFF. The CDR3 nucleotides read TGTGCCAGCAGTGAAAGCGTGCGAGGGGGACTAGCGGGAGTCTTCACCGGGGAGCTGTTTTTT.

There are many counts of this clonotype. This chain connects TRBV28 to TRBJ2-2; 12 bases align to TRBD2. Germline V gene sequence: CDR1 MDHEN, CDR2 SYDVKM. Unmatched junction bases numbered 11, after V lost 5 bases and J lost 4 bases. The CDR3 is 18 residues long. CDR3 nucleotide sequence: TGTGCCAGCAGTCCACTAGCGGGAGGAAGGCCTGGCACCGGGGAGCTGTTTTTT. This gives the protein CASSPLAGGRPGTGELFF.

This chain connects TRBV5-5 to TRBJ1-1, with unresolved D. CDR3 size: 14 residues. V lost 2 bases and J 2 bases, leaving 10 bases between the germline ends. The germline V gene encodes CDR1 SGHKS and CDR2 YYEKEE (reference sequence). The CDR3 coding sequence is TGTGCCAGCAGCTTTATCCAAAGCAACACTGAAGCTTTCTTT. Translating it yields CASSFIQSNTEAFF.